One TCR beta chain is described in this entry. Only in-frame clones appear in the TCRdb table, and some are missing; sequencing was by immunoSEQ multiplex PCR. This repertoire shows 200,000 to 250,000 clones, about 85% found once; its top ten account for under 4%. The source of the sample is a study of blood T cell repertoires in COVID-19. Germline values: CDR1 SGHNT, CDR2 YYREEE (reference sequence). The CDR3 spans 16 residues. The J segment lost 0 bases and the V segment lost 2 bases, leaving 4 bases of the junction unmatched. This sequence was found in a man younger than 35 with active or convalescent COVID-19. The chain carries TRBV5-4 and TRBJ2-7; 11 nucleotides line up with TRBD2. Sequenced input: peripheral blood. The CDR3 nucleotides are TGTGCCAGCAGCTTACCGGGACTAGCGGACTCCTACGAGCAGTACTTC. Its protein product is CASSLPGLADSYEQYF. The variable domain in full, with the rest retrieved from reference TRBV5-4 and TRBJ2-7, is ETGVTQSPTHLIKTRGQQVTLRCSSQSGHNTVSWYQQALGQGPQFIFQYYREEENGRGNFPPRFSGLQFPNYSSELNVNALELDDSALYLCASSLPGLADSYEQYFGPGTRLTVT.